Listed below are T cell receptor beta chains from one sample, sequenced in a study of long-term antiretroviral therapy in people with HIV. Generated by immunoSEQ multiplex PCR, the TCRdb table keeps only in-frame clones and is missing some. The sample consists of some 30,000 clones, roughly 97% of them appearing once. The source was unsorted PBMCs, collected 7.6 years after starting antiretroviral therapy. These receptors originate from a man aged 25-45 years with HIV. Both conserved end residues are part of each CDR3. The order of the fields is D gene, V gene, clone size, J gene, CDR3 protein, CDR3 DNA. A D gene is named only where the DNA matches it firmly. Only some rows state a clone size, as once, few, many or a class for expanded clones.

.	TRBV5-4	once	TRBJ2-1	CASTTASYNEQFF	TGTGCCAGCACGACAGCTTCCTACAATGAGCAGTTCTTC
TRBD1	TRBV4-2	.	TRBJ2-1	CASSQEGTGGARGDEQFF	TGTGCCAGCAGCCAAGAGGGGACAGGGGGCGCGAGGGGAGATGAGCAGTTCTTC
TRBD1	TRBV19	.	TRBJ2-7	CASSPPDQGASWEQYF	TGTGCCAGTAGTCCCCCCGACCAGGGGGCTTCGTGGGAGCAGTACTTC
TRBD1	TRBV19	.	TRBJ1-5	CASKGGQPYSNQPQHF	TGTGCCAGTAAGGGGGGACAGCCATATAGCAATCAGCCCCAGCATTTT
.	TRBV28	.	TRBJ1-4	CASSPGRSGNEKLFF	TGTGCCAGCAGCCCGGGACGTTCGGGGAATGAAAAACTGTTTTTT
.	TRBV4-2	once	TRBJ2-4	CASSQEKENIQYF	TGTGCCAGCAGCCAAGAGAAGGAAAACATTCAGTACTTC
.	TRBV7-2	.	TRBJ1-5	CASSLYSDRFGDQPQHF	TGTGCCAGCAGCTTATACTCGGACAGATTTGGGGATCAGCCCCAGCATTTT
.	TRBV6-5	.	TRBJ1-1	CASTQTDNTEAFF	TGTGCCAGCACCCAGACAGATAACACTGAAGCTTTCTTT
TRBD1	TRBV7-2	once	TRBJ1-4	CASSLDSGTGEKLFF	TGTGCCAGCAGCTTAGATTCGGGGACAGGTGAAAAACTGTTTTTT
TRBD1	TRBV11-2	once	TRBJ2-7	CASTPTGQYYEQYF	TGTGCCAGCACCCCCACGGGACAGTACTACGAGCAGTACTTC
.	TRBV7-9	.	TRBJ2-5	CASSLAEGSEETQYF	TGTGCCAGCAGCCTTGCCGAAGGAAGTGAAGAGACCCAGTACTTC
TRBD2	TRBV19	.	TRBJ2-3	CASSISGGARDTQYF	TGTGCCAGTAGTATTAGCGGGGGGGCCCGGGATACGCAGTATTTT
.	TRBV14	.	TRBJ1-5	CAIRRPSEGNPQHF	TGTGCCATTCGGAGACCATCAGAAGGGAACCCCCAGCATTTT
TRBD1	TRBV9	.	TRBJ1-2	CASSGQGVRYGYTF	TGTGCCAGCAGCGGACAGGGTGTCAGGTACGGCTACACCTTC
.	TRBV5-5	.	TRBJ2-3	CASSSRRAQDTQYF	TGTGCCAGCAGCTCCAGGAGGGCCCAAGATACGCAGTATTTT
TRBD1	TRBV6-6	.	TRBJ2-3	CASSPRRGQGLDTQYF	TGTGCCAGCAGCCCGAGACGGGGACAGGGTCTAGATACGCAGTATTTT
TRBD1	TRBV29-1	once	TRBJ2-7	CSVGPGQGQGQYF	TGCAGCGTGGGACCGGGACAGGGACAGGGGCAGTACTTC
.	TRBV2	.	TRBJ2-3	CASADEDTDTQYF	TGTGCCAGCGCAGATGAAGACACAGATACGCAGTATTTT
.	TRBV7-9	.	TRBJ2-5	CASSLNGETQYF	TGTGCCAGCAGCTTAAACGGGGAGACCCAGTACTTC
.	TRBV6-1	few	TRBJ1-3	CASSEGRNTIYF	TGTGCCAGCAGTGAAGGTCGAAACACCATATATTTT
.	TRBV7-8	.	TRBJ2-7	CASSLAQGWYEQYF	TGTGCCAGCAGCTTAGCGCAGGGGTGGTACGAGCAGTACTTC
.	TRBV11-2	.	TRBJ1-2	CASSSPTSTASNYGYTF	TGTGCCAGCAGCTCCCCGACGTCGACAGCCTCTAACTATGGCTACACCTTC
.	TRBV7-3	.	TRBJ1-1	CASSSTGRLTEAFF	TGTGCCAGCAGCTCCACGGGACGGCTCACTGAAGCTTTCTTT
TRBD1	TRBV14	.	TRBJ2-7	CASSLWTGGFYEQYF	TGTGCCAGCAGCCTCTGGACAGGGGGTTTCTACGAGCAGTACTTC
.	TRBV9	.	TRBJ2-3	CASSPAWDLTDTQYF	TGTGCCAGCAGCCCGGCATGGGACCTGACAGATACGCAGTATTTT
.	TRBV4-3	.	TRBJ2-2	CASSQDLEASGGELFF	TGCGCCAGCAGCCAAGATCTCGAGGCGAGTGGCGGGGAGCTGTTTTTT
.	TRBV2	.	TRBJ1-1	CASSDWNTEAFF	TGTGCCAGCAGTGATTGGAACACTGAAGCTTTCTTT
.	TRBV4-3	.	TRBJ2-7	CASSLEGTASYEQYF	TGCGCCAGCAGCCTGGAAGGGACGGCCTCCTACGAGCAGTACTTC
.	TRBV6-1	.	TRBJ1-1	CASMRGSNTEAFF	TGTGCCAGCATGCGGGGATCGAACACTGAAGCTTTCTTT
TRBD2	TRBV10-1	.	TRBJ2-7	CASRCGGAPYEQYF	TGCGCCAGCAGGTGCGGGGGGGCTCCCTACGAGCAGTACTTC
TRBD2	TRBV6-5	once	TRBJ2-1	CASSGLAGYNEQFF	TGTGCCAGCAGTGGATTAGCGGGTTACAATGAGCAGTTCTTC
.	TRBV4-1	.	TRBJ1-3	CASSQPTGAAYPRNTIYF	TGCGCCAGCAGCCAACCTACGGGGGCCGCCTATCCTCGGAACACCATATATTTT
TRBD1	TRBV6-5	.	TRBJ2-2	CASSYFPDRGAGELFF	TGTGCCAGCAGTTACTTCCCGGACAGGGGGGCCGGGGAGCTGTTTTTT
.	TRBV11-2	.	TRBJ1-6	CASSSYNSPLHF	TGTGCCAGCAGCTCCTATAATTCACCCCTCCACTTT
.	TRBV4-3	.	TRBJ2-7	CASSQARGTYEQYF	TGCGCCAGCAGCCAAGCTCGGGGTACCTACGAGCAGTACTTC
.	TRBV27	.	TRBJ1-1	CASSQPGLNTEAFF	TGTGCCAGCAGTCAGCCAGGGTTGAACACTGAAGCTTTCTTT
TRBD2	TRBV7-3	.	TRBJ2-3	CASTGTSGRLSTDTQYF	TGTGCCAGCACCGGGACTAGCGGGAGGCTTAGCACAGATACGCAGTATTTT
TRBD1	TRBV6-6	.	TRBJ1-1	CASRPLQGLNTEAFF	TGTGCCAGCAGGCCTTTACAGGGGCTGAACACTGAAGCTTTCTTT
.	TRBV13	.	TRBJ2-6	CASSSPPGGSGANVLTF	TGTGCCAGCAGCTCCCCACCGGGCGGCTCTGGGGCCAACGTCCTGACTTTC